This T cell receptor (beta chain) comes out of a study of cytomegalovirus exposure and HLA in healthy donors. 60 Vbeta and 13 Jbeta primers were used in PCR. Only in-frame clones appear in the TCRdb table, and some are missing; sequencing was by immunoSEQ multiplex PCR. The sample contains about 140,000 clones, over 60% of which appear only once. Study-wide results and limits: A later analysis reportedly identified an Asian-associated ancestry cluster as carrying fewer N-insertions than the roughly 670-donor mean.

As concerns this clone: The antigen is not known. Germline and junction disagree at one end, which may indicate a read error.

The receptor was isolated from a man aged 35 to 55 in good health and CMV-seronegative. The material sequenced was PBMCs.

Written as DNA, the CDR3 is TGCGGCGTTGAAAAGCTGGGCGATCTCGATGGCTACACCTTC. As protein: CGVEKLGDLDGYTF. This chain links TRBV29-1 with TRBJ1-2; D is ambiguous. The CDR3 has 14 residues. The germline CDR1 and CDR2 sequences are SQVTM and ANQGSEA. The full variable domain, rest sourced from reference TRBV29-1 and TRBJ1-2, is SAVISQKPSRDICQRGTSLTIQCQVDSQVTMMFWYRQQPGQSLTLIATANQGSEATYESGFVIDKFPISRPNLTFSTLTVSNMSPEDSSIYLCGVEKLGDLDGYTFGSGTRLTVV.